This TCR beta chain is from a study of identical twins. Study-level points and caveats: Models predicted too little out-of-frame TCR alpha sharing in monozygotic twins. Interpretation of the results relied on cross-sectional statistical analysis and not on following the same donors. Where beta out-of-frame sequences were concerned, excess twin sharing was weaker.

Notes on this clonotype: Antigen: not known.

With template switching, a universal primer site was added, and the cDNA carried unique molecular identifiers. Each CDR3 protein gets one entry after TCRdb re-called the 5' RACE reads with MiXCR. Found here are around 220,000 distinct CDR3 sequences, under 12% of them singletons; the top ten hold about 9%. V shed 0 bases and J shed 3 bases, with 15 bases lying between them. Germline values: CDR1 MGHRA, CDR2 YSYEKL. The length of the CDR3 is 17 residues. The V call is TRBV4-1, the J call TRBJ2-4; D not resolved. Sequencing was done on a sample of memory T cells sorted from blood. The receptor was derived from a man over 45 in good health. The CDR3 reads CASSQDYDPMGKNIQYF. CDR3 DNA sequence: TGCGCCAGCAGCCAAGACTACGACCCCATGGGCAAAAACATTCAGTACTTC.